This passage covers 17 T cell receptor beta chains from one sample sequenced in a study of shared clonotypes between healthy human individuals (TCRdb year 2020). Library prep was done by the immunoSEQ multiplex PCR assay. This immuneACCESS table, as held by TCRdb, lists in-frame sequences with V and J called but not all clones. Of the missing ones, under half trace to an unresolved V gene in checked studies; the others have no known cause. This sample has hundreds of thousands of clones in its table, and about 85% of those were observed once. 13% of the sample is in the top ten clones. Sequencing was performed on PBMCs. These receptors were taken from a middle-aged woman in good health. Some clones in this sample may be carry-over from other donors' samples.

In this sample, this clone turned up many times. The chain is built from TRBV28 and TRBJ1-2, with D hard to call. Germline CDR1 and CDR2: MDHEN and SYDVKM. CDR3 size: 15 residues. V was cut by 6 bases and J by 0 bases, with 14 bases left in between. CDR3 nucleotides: TGTGCCAGCAGCGTACTGACCGCCACTAACTATGGCTACACCTTC. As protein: CASSVLTATNYGYTF.

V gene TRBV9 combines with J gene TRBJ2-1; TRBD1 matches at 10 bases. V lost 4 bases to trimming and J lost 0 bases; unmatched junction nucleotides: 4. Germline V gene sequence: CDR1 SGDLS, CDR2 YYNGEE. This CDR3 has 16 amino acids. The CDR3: CASSTRTGGSYNEQFF. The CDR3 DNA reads TGTGCCAGCAGCACACGGACAGGGGGCTCCTACAATGAGCAGTTCTTC.

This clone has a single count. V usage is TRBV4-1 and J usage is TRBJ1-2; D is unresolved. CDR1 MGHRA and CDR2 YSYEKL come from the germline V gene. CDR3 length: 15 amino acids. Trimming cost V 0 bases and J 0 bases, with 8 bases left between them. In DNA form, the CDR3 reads TGCGCCAGCAGCCAAGAGGGCGTCGCTAACTATGGCTACACCTTC. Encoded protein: CASSQEGVANYGYTF.

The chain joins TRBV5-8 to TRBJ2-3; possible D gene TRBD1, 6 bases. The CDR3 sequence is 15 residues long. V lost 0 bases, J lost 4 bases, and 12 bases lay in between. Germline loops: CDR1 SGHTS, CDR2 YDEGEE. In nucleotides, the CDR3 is TGTGCCAGCAGCTTGGACAGGGCCGGGTCAGATACGCAGTATTTT. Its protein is CASSLDRAGSDTQYF.

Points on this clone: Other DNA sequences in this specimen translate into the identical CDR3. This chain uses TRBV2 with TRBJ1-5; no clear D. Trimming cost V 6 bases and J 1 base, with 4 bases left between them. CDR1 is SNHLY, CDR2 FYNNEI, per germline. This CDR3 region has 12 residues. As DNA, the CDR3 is TGTGCCAGCAGGGACAGCAATCAGCCCCAGCATTTT. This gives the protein CASRDSNQPQHF. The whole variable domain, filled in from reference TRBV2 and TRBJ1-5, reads EPEVTQTPSHQVTQMGQEVILRCVPISNHLYFYWYRQILGQKVEFLVSFYNNEISEKSEIFDDQFSVERPDGSNFTLKIRSTKLEDSAMYFCASRDSNQPQHFGDGTRLSIL.

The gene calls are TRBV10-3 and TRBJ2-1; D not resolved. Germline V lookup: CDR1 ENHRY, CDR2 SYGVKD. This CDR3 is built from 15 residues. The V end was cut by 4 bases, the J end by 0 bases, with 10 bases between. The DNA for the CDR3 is TGTGCCATCAGTGCTGACTTAAGCTCCTACAATGAGCAGTTCTTC. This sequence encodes CAISADLSSYNEQFF.

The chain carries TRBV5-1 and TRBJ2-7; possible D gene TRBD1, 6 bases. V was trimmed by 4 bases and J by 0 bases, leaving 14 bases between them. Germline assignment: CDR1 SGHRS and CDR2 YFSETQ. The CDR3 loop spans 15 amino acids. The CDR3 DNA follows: TGCGCCAGCAGCGGAACAGGGTTGCGCTCCTACGAGCAGTACTTC. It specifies CASSGTGLRSYEQYF.

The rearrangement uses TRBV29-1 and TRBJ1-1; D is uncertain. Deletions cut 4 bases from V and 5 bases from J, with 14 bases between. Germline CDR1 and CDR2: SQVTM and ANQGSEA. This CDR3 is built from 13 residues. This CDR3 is CSVVRAGRTEAFF. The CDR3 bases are TGCAGCGTTGTAAGAGCTGGGCGGACTGAAGCTTTCTTT.

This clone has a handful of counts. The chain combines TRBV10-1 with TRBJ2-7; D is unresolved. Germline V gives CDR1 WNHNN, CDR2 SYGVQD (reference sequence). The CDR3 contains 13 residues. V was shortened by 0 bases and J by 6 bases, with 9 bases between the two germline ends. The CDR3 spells CASSESTVGEQYF. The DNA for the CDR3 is TGCGCCAGCAGTGAGTCGACGGTCGGCGAGCAGTACTTC.

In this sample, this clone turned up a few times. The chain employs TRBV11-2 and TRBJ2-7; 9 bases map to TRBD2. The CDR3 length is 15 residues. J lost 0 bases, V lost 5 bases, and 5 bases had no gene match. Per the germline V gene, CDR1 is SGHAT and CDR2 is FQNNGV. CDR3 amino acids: CASSATSGYSYEQYF. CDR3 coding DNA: TGTGCCAGCAGCGCAACTAGCGGGTACTCCTACGAGCAGTACTTC.

The CDR3 sequence is CAWSAGQRNQPQHF. DNA of the CDR3: TGTGCCTGGAGTGCCGGACAGAGAAATCAGCCCCAGCATTTT. The chain carries TRBV30 and TRBJ1-5, with TRBD1 as a possible D gene (6 bases). The CDR3 loop spans 14 amino acids. Germline CDR1 reads GTSNPN; CDR2 reads SVGIG (reference sequence). Deletions cut 1 base from V and 4 bases from J, with 11 bases between.

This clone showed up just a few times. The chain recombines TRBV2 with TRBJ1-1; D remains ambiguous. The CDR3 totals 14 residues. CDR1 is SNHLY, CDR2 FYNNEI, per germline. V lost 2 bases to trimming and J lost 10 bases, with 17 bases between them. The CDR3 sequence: CASSESSGSRRAFF. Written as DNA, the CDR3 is TGTGCCAGCAGTGAATCTAGCGGGAGTCGGAGAGCTTTCTTT.

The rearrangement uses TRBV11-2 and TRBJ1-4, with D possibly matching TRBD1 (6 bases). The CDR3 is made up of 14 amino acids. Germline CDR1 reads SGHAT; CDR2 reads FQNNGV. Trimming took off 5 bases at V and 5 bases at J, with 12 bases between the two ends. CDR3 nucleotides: TGTGCCAGCAGCCAGGACAGAAACAATGAAAAACTGTTTTTT. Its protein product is CASSQDRNNEKLFF. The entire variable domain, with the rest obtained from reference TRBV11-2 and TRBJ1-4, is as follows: EAGVAQSPRYKIIEKRQSVAFWCNPISGHATLYWYQQILGQGPKLLIQFQNNGVVDDSQLPKDRFSAERLKGVDSTLKIQPAKLEDSAVYLCASSQDRNNEKLFFGSGTQLSVL.

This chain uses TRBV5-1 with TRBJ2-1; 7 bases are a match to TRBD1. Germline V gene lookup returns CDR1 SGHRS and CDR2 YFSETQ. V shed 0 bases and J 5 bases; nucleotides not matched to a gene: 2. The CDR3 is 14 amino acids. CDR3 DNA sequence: TGCGCCAGCAGCTTGGGGGGACAGCACAATGAGCAGTTCTTC. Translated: CASSLGGQHNEQFF.

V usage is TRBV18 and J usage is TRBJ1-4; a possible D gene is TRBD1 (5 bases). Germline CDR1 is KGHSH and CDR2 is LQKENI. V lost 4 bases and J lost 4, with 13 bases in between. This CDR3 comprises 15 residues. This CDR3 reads CASSRLPGVNEKLFF. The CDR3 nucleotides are TGTGCCAGCTCACGACTACCGGGGGTTAATGAAAAACTGTTTTTT.

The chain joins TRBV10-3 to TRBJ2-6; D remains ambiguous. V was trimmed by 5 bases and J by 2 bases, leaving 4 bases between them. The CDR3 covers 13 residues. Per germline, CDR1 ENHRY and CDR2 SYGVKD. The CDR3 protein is CAISPAGANVLTF. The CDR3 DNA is TGTGCCATCAGTCCCGCTGGGGCCAACGTCCTGACTTTC.

The chain's CDR3 is CASSLTGVRLAGAYNEQFF. The CDR3 DNA reads TGTGCCAGCAGCTTGACAGGGGTTCGACTAGCGGGGGCATACAATGAGCAGTTCTTC. The chain links TRBV7-2 to TRBJ2-1, with 12 bases aligning to TRBD2. The CDR3 has 19 amino acids. Germline CDR1 and CDR2: SGHTA and FQGNSA. V shed 3 bases, J shed 4 bases, and the junction held 13 bases outside the gene matches.